The sequence of this T cell receptor beta chain was determined in a study of T cell repertoires in cytomegalovirus infection. Looking at the study overall: From public TCR beta signatures came an indication of both CMV infection and matching HLA type.

MiXCR, run by TCRdb on the reads, gives a single entry per CDR3 protein. The sample lists roughly 320,000 distinct CDR3 sequences; approximately 9.5% were seen once. Study-wide points: Clonotype analysis showed dominance of the ex vivo response by HLA-C-restricted CMV-specific TCR beta clonotypes.

The V gene end was trimmed by 2 bases and the J gene end by 4 bases; junction bases not matched to a gene: 3. CDR1 and CDR2 from the germline V gene are KGHDR and SFDVKD. The CDR3 loop spans 14 amino acids. With regard to this clonotype: Its antigen is still unknown.

V is TRBV24-1 and J is TRBJ1-2; 7 positions match TRBD1. The receptor was derived from a human donor in good health (CMV status not recorded). Some clones in this sample may be carry-over from other donors' samples. The specimen sequenced was PBMCs. The CDR3 here is CATSDWGQTYGYTF. For the CDR3, the DNA is TGTGCCACCAGTGATTGGGGACAGACCTATGGCTACACCTTC.